The clone carrying this TCR beta chain occurred once. The ends were cut back, 10 bases at V and 1 base at J, with 16 bases in the middle. Germline CDR1 reads MNHEY; CDR2 reads SVGAGI. The CDR3 sequence is 14 residues long. The record originates from a study of blood T cell repertoires in COVID-19. Study information: Specimens from acute and convalescent COVID-19 originated in the United States, Italy and Spain.

The data were produced by immunoSEQ multiplex PCR, yet TCRdb's version contains in-frame clones alone and is incomplete. This table has 170,000 or so clones, about 90% appearing once. Study members were between 18 and 89 years old and lived in some 22 US regions. The chain has TRBV6-5 and TRBJ1-1; no reliable D call. The source of this sequence is a woman aged 45-59 years who had recovered from COVID-19. Specimen: PBMCs or T cells enriched from blood (not recorded which). CDR3 protein: CAIDQPGENTEAFF. The CDR3 nucleotides read TGTGCCATAGATCAGCCCGGGGAGAACACTGAAGCTTTCTTT.